The clone carrying this T cell receptor beta chain was observed a few times. Its antigen is as yet unknown. The data were produced by immunoSEQ multiplex PCR, yet TCRdb's version contains in-frame clones alone and is incomplete. The sample has 20,000 to 25,000 clones, 72% seen once; the top ten hold roughly a sixth. The data are from a study of CD4 T cells in relation to SARS-CoV-2 and coronaviruses. The unexposed donors gave CD4+ T cells in about 2010-2018, prior to COVID-19. Isolation of CD4+ T cells took place after about 10 days in culture. CDR1 is SNHLY, CDR2 FYNNEI, per germline. Trimming pared 10 bases from V and 1 base from J, leaving 10 bases between. There are 12 residues in the CDR3.

The chain uses TRBV2 and TRBJ2-5; D is ambiguous. This TCR was recovered from a human donor in good health. Sequences were obtained from CD4+ T cells from PBMCs, cultured in vitro. The CDR3 sequence: CATGIIQETQYF. CDR3 sequence (DNA): TGTGCCACTGGGATTATCCAAGAGACCCAGTACTTC.